This is a list of T cell receptor beta chains from one sample in a study of low-dose radiotherapy and immunotherapy resistance in tumors. TCRdb recomputed calls from the reads with MiXCR, one row per CDR3 protein. There are roughly 100,000 distinct CDR3 sequences in the sample; less than 25% occur only once, and 4.1% lies in the top ten. Sequenced here: PBMCs, sampled after low-dose radiotherapy plus immunotherapy. The receptors were gathered from a male donor with prostate cancer. The CDR3 runs from the conserved cysteine through the conserved F or W. The D gene is left open where the match is weak. Where a row states a size, it is once, few, many or the class of an expanded clone; other rows omit it.

j_call: TRBJ2-2; v_call: TRBV2; d_call: TRBD2; clone_size: many; cdr3_aa: CASSIAGGPEGGELFF; cdr3_nt: TGTGCCAGCAGTATCGCGGGGGGGCCGGAGGGCGGGGAGCTGTTTTTT
j_call: TRBJ2-2; v_call: TRBV20-1; d_call: TRBD2; clone_size: many; cdr3_aa: CSAVSGADTGELFF; cdr3_nt: TGCAGTGCTGTTAGCGGGGCGGACACCGGGGAGCTGTTTTTT
j_call: TRBJ1-5; v_call: TRBV6-2/TRBV6-3; d_call: NA; clone_size: many; cdr3_aa: CASSWTSNQPQHF; cdr3_nt: TGTGCCAGCAGTTGGACCAGCAATCAGCCCCAGCATTTT
j_call: TRBJ2-2; v_call: TRBV3-1; d_call: NA; clone_size: NA; cdr3_aa: CASSQVAGAGELFFF; cdr3_nt: NA
j_call: TRBJ1-1; v_call: TRBV3-1; d_call: NA; clone_size: many; cdr3_aa: CASSQGGAEAFF; cdr3_nt: TGTGCCAGCAGCCAAGGAGGGGCTGAAGCTTTCTTT
j_call: TRBJ2-2; v_call: TRBV6-6; d_call: TRBD1; clone_size: many; cdr3_aa: CASSYGQAGELFF; cdr3_nt: TGTGCCAGCAGTTACGGACAGGCCGGGGAGCTGTTTTTT
j_call: TRBJ2-7; v_call: TRBV5-4; d_call: NA; clone_size: many; cdr3_aa: CASSEGTYEQYF; cdr3_nt: TGTGCCAGCAGTGAGGGGACCTACGAGCAGTACTTC
j_call: TRBJ2-5; v_call: TRBV12-5; d_call: NA; clone_size: many; cdr3_aa: CASASHVDDPPETQYF; cdr3_nt: TGTGCTAGTGCCAGCCACGTCGACGACCCTCCAGAGACCCAGTACTTC
j_call: TRBJ2-4; v_call: TRBV5-6; d_call: NA; clone_size: NA; cdr3_aa: CASSWTDENIQYF; cdr3_nt: TGTGCCAGCAGCTGGACGGATGAAAACATTCAGTACTTC
j_call: TRBJ2-3; v_call: TRBV7-3; d_call: TRBD2; clone_size: many; cdr3_aa: CASSLNPGLAGAVTDTQYF; cdr3_nt: TGTGCCAGCAGCTTAAACCCGGGACTAGCGGGGGCCGTCACAGATACGCAGTATTTT
j_call: TRBJ2-5; v_call: TRBV6-1; d_call: NA; clone_size: many; cdr3_aa: CASIQNRVVGETQYF; cdr3_nt: TGTGCCAGCATCCAAAACAGGGTAGTAGGAGAGACCCAGTACTTC
j_call: TRBJ2-5; v_call: TRBV7-2; d_call: NA; clone_size: NA; cdr3_aa: CASSRGGVETQYF; cdr3_nt: TGTGCCAGCAGCCGCGGCGGGGTTGAGACCCAGTACTTC
j_call: TRBJ1-2; v_call: TRBV7-2; d_call: NA; clone_size: many; cdr3_aa: CASSPMDSPYDYGYTF; cdr3_nt: TGTGCCAGCAGCCCTATGGACAGCCCCTATGACTATGGCTACACCTTC
j_call: TRBJ1-2; v_call: TRBV25-1; d_call: NA; clone_size: NA; cdr3_aa: CASSDMSGTGYTF; cdr3_nt: TGTGCCAGCAGTGACATGTCTGGGACTGGCTACACCTTC
j_call: TRBJ1-1; v_call: TRBV6-2/TRBV6-3; d_call: NA; clone_size: many; cdr3_aa: CASSYRAGRSTEAFF; cdr3_nt: TGTGCCAGCAGTTACAGGGCAGGAAGGAGCACTGAAGCTTTCTTT
j_call: TRBJ1-1; v_call: TRBV20-1; d_call: NA; clone_size: many; cdr3_aa: CSARDLRDVTEAFF; cdr3_nt: TGCAGTGCTAGAGACCTACGCGATGTCACTGAAGCTTTCTTT
j_call: TRBJ1-5; v_call: TRBV19; d_call: NA; clone_size: NA; cdr3_aa: CASSVAPQHF; cdr3_nt: TGTGCCAGTAGTGTTGCGCCCCAGCATTTT
j_call: TRBJ2-5; v_call: TRBV7-8; d_call: NA; clone_size: many; cdr3_aa: CASSFTGYETQYF; cdr3_nt: TGTGCCAGCAGCTTCACAGGGTATGAGACCCAGTACTTC
j_call: TRBJ1-5; v_call: TRBV2; d_call: TRBD1; clone_size: many; cdr3_aa: CASTDRERDQPQHF; cdr3_nt: TGTGCCAGCACCGACAGGGAAAGGGATCAGCCCCAGCATTTT
j_call: TRBJ1-4; v_call: TRBV28; d_call: NA; clone_size: NA; cdr3_aa: CASSFPGRATNEKLFF; cdr3_nt: TGTGCCAGCAGTTTTCCTGGACGGGCAACTAATGAAAAACTGTTTTTT